The 18 T cell receptor beta chains below were found in one sample sequenced in a study of response to subunit inactivated influenza vaccine. MiXCR was run by TCRdb on the RT-PCR reads, yielding one entry per CDR3 protein. The table lists 700,000 to 900,000 distinct CDR3 sequences, over 20% of them singletons. Sequenced material: PBMCs from blood, taken roughly 5 days after vaccination. Every receptor here comes from a man aged 45-65 years who received an inactivated influenza vaccine.

The V gene is TRBV6-1, the J gene TRBJ2-5, with TRBD2 as a possible D gene (5 bases). This CDR3 has 14 residues. From germline, CDR1 is MNHNS and CDR2 SASEGT. The ends were cut back, 5 bases at V and 4 bases at J, with 14 bases in the middle. The CDR3 bases are TGTGCCAGCAGTCCGATCTCTCGGGGAGAGACCCAGTACTTC. Translated: CASSPISRGETQYF.

The genes are TRBV25-1 and TRBJ2-5; perhaps D is TRBD1 or TRBD2 (7 bases each). CDR1 is MGHDK, CDR2 SYGVNS, per germline. The CDR3 loop spans 12 amino acids. Trimming shortened V by 7 bases and J by 7 bases, and 13 bases separated the two germline ends. The CDR3 loop reads CASTPGGVTQYF. CDR3 nucleotides: TGTGCCAGCACCCCAGGGGGGGTGACCCAGTACTTC.

CDR3 sequence reads: CASSFRGNGETGELFF. The CDR3 DNA sequence: TGCGCCAGCAGCTTCCGCGGGAATGGGGAGACCGGGGAGCTGTTTTTT. The chain joins TRBV5-1 to TRBJ2-2; possibly TRBD2 for D (6 bases). Trimming stripped 2 bases from V and 5 bases from J, with 16 bases between. The CDR3 is 16 amino acids. Germline V CDR1 and CDR2: SGHRS, YFSETQ.

This clonotype was seen a few times. CDR3 nucleotides: TGCGCCAGCAGCCCGCTAACTAGCGGAGCCTACAATGAGCAGTTCTTC. Its translation: CASSPLTSGAYNEQFF. The V gene is TRBV5-1, the J gene TRBJ2-1, with 8 bases aligning to TRBD2. The ends lost 4 bases at V and 2 bases at J; junction bases unmatched: 8. Germline V gene sequence: CDR1 SGHRS, CDR2 YFSETQ. This CDR3 has 16 amino acids.

The chain joins TRBV11-2 to TRBJ2-5, with 8 bases lining up with TRBD1. Germline V gene lookup returns CDR1 SGHAT and CDR2 FQNNGV. The CDR3 has 15 residues. The V and J ends lost 0 bases and 5 bases, in that order; junction bases with no gene match: 5. DNA of the CDR3: TGTGCCAGCAGCTTAGACTACAGGGGGGCGGAGACCCAGTACTTC. This gives the protein CASSLDYRGAETQYF.

The sample holds a few counts of this clonotype. This chain links TRBV10-3 with TRBJ2-3; TRBD2 agrees at 10 bases. Trimming at V came to 4 bases and at J to 2 bases, leaving 12 bases not matched to a gene. CDR3 size: 18 residues. Germline CDR1 ENHRY, CDR2 SYGVKD. The CDR3 region is CAISAPTSGPSHTDTQYF. CDR3 nucleotide sequence: TGTGCCATCAGTGCCCCGACTAGCGGGCCATCTCACACAGATACGCAGTATTTT.

The J gene is TRBJ2-1, the V gene TRBV5-1; 7 nucleotides match TRBD1. Germline assignment: CDR1 SGHRS and CDR2 YFSETQ. The J segment lost 7 bases and the V segment lost 1 base, leaving 2 bases of the junction unmatched. This CDR3 has 13 amino acids. Written as DNA, the CDR3 is TGCGCCAGCAGCTTGACCAGGGGGAATGAGCAGTTCTTC. It is translated as CASSLTRGNEQFF.

There are many counts of this clonotype. This chain joins TRBV7-2 and TRBJ1-6, with 7 nucleotides matching TRBD1. In germline, CDR1 is SGHTA, CDR2 FQGNSA. Trimming took 1 base from V and 9 from J; bases not matched to a gene: 3. CDR3 size: 14 residues. The chain's CDR3 is CASSLDSGGSPLHF. As DNA, the CDR3 is TGTGCCAGCAGCTTAGACTCAGGGGGTTCACCCCTCCACTTT.

This clonotype was seen a few times. This chain connects TRBV20-1 to TRBJ1-6; 8 bases map to TRBD1. Per the germline V gene, CDR1 is DFQATT and CDR2 is SNEGSKA (reference sequence). CDR3 size: 15 residues. Trimming took 3 bases from V and 9 from J; bases not matched to a gene: 10. This chain's CDR3 is CSASIPGGASSPLHF. The DNA for the CDR3 is TGCAGTGCTAGCATCCCAGGGGGCGCGTCTTCACCCCTCCACTTT.

The table lists this clonotype with a few counts. This sequence joins TRBV7-9 and TRBJ2-1; 12 nucleotides align to TRBD2. Trimming removed 7 bases from V and 0 bases from J; junction bases left unmatched: 7. This CDR3 comprises 17 residues. The germline CDR1 and CDR2 sequences are SEHNR and FQNEAQ (reference sequence). CDR3 nucleotide sequence: TGTGCCAGCAACGGACTAGCGGGAACTCTCTCCTACAATGAGCAGTTCTTC. Translated, it gives CASNGLAGTLSYNEQFF.

This chain connects TRBV6-2 or TRBV6-3 to TRBJ1-1; D gene uncertain. CDR3 length equals 16 residues. Germline assignment: CDR1 MNHEY and CDR2 SVGEGT. The germline V and J ends were trimmed by 5 bases and 0 bases, with 16 bases remaining between them. The CDR3 DNA is TGTGCCAGCAGTCCCATTCCGGGCGCCATGAACACTGAAGCTTTCTTT. Translating it yields CASSPIPGAMNTEAFF.

The chain uses TRBV12-3 or TRBV12-4 and TRBJ2-1; D perhaps matches TRBD1 (5 bases). The CDR3 totals 15 residues. Trimming removed 7 bases at V and 1 base at J, with 14 bases between. The CDR3 region is CASTQTVLSYNEQFF. CDR3 DNA: TGTGCCAGCACCCAGACAGTCCTTTCCTACAATGAGCAGTTCTTC.

This clonotype was recorded a few times. The chain carries TRBV10-3 and TRBJ2-7; D possibly uses TRBD1 or TRBD2 (5 bases each). Germline V gene lookup returns CDR1 ENHRY and CDR2 SYGVKD. The ends were cut back, 4 bases at V and 2 bases at J, with 15 bases in the middle. The CDR3 contains 15 residues. CDR3 nucleotide sequence: TGTGCCATCAGTGTCGTGGGGACCTCTCCCTACGAGCAGTACTTC. Translated, it gives CAISVVGTSPYEQYF.

The rearrangement links TRBV5-6 to TRBJ2-5, with D possibly TRBD1 on 5 matching bases. The CDR3 sequence is 15 residues long. Germline V gene lookup returns CDR1 SGHDT and CDR2 YYEEEE. V was cut by 1 base and J by 1 base, with 11 bases left in between. The CDR3 DNA is TGTGCCAGCAGCTTGAACTGGGGCCCCCAAGAGACCCAGTACTTC. It codes for CASSLNWGPQETQYF.

The CDR3 coding sequence is TGTGCCAGCAGCTTATTGGGGGTCCGGACTTCCTTATATAATTCACCCCTCCACTTT. Residues: CASSLLGVRTSLYNSPLHF. The chain is built from TRBV11-2 and TRBJ1-6; a possible D gene is TRBD1 (5 bases). The CDR3 loop spans 19 amino acids. From germline, CDR1 is SGHAT and CDR2 FQNNGV. Trimming took 2 bases from V and 4 from J, leaving 21 bases between them.

V gene TRBV12-3 or TRBV12-4 combines with J gene TRBJ2-7, with D possibly TRBD1 on 5 matching bases. Deletions cut 2 bases from V and 6 bases from J, with 11 bases between. The CDR3 extends over 13 amino acids. The CDR3 sequence: CASSLRGRGEQYF. The CDR3 DNA reads TGTGCCAGCAGTTTAAGGGGTCGCGGCGAGCAGTACTTC.

This clonotype occurred a few times. V and J are TRBV9 and TRBJ2-2; TRBD1 aligns across 8 bases. In germline, CDR1 is SGDLS, CDR2 YYNGEE. J lost 7 bases, V lost 3 bases, and 5 bases had no gene match. The CDR3 runs 14 residues. The CDR3 bases are TGTGCCAGCAGCGCACAGGGGGATGGCGGGGAGCTGTTTTTT. Its translation is CASSAQGDGGELFF.

The DNA for the CDR3 is TGCAGTGCTAGAGGACTAGTGGGGGGGCACGAGTACAATGAGCAGTTCTTC. It is translated as CSARGLVGGHEYNEQFF. This chain uses TRBV20-1 with TRBJ2-1, with a tentative D call TRBD2 (7 bases). V was cut by 1 base and J by 4 bases, with 20 bases left in between. The germline gives CDR1 DFQATT, CDR2 SNEGSKA (reference sequence). CDR3 length: 17 residues.